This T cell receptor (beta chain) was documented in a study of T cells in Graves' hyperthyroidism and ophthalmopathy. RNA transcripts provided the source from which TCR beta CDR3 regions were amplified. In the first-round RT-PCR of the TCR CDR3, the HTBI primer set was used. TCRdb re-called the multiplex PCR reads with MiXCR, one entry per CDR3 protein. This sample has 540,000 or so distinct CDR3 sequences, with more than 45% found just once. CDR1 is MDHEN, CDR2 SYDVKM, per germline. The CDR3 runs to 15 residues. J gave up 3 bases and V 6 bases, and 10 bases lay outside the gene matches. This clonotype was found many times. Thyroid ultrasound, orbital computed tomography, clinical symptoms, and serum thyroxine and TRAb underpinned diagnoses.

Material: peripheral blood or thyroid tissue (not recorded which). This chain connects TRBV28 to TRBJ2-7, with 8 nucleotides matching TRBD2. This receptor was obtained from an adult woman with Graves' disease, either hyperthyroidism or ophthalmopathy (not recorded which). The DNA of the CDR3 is TGTGCCAGCAGCAGACTAGCGCTGAACGTCTACGAGCAGTACTTC. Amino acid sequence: CASSRLALNVYEQYF.